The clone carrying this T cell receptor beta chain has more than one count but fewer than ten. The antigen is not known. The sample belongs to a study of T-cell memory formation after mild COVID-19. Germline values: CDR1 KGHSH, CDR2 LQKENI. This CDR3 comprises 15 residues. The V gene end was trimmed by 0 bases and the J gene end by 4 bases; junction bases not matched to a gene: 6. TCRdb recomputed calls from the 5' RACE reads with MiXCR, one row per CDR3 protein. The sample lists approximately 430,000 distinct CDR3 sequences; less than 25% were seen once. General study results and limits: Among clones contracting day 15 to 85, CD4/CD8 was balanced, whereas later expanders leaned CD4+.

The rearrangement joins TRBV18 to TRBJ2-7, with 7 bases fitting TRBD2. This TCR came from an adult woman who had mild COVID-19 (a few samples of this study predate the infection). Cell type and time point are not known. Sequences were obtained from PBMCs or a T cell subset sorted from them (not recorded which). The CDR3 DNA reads TGTGCCAGCTCACCACCGGGACTACCGGTTTACGAGCAGTACTTC. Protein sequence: CASSPPGLPVYEQYF. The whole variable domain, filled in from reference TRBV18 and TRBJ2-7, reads NAGVMQNPRHLVRRRGQEARLRCSPMKGHSHVYWYRQLPEEGLKFMVYLQKENIIDESGMPKERFSAEFPKEGPSILRIQQVVRGDSAAYFCASSPPGLPVYEQYFGPGTRLTVT.